This is a list of T cell receptor beta chains from one sample in a study of Graves' ophthalmopathy and Graves' hyperthyroidism. TCRdb re-called the multiplex PCR reads with MiXCR, one entry per CDR3 protein. Of about 740,000 distinct CDR3 sequences detected, 40% appear once; the ten largest clones hold roughly 45%. Sequencing was carried out using peripheral blood. Every receptor here comes from an adult man with Graves' ophthalmopathy. The CDR3 runs from the conserved cysteine through the conserved F or W. The order of the fields is D gene, J gene, V gene, clone size, CDR3 protein, CDR3 DNA. A D gene is named only where the DNA matches it firmly. Clone size is given for some rows only: seen once, a few or many times, or a class if the clone is expanded.

TRBD1	TRBJ1-1	TRBV9	NA	CASSQRTGSTEAFF	TGTGCCAGCTCCCAAAGGACAGGAAGCACTGAAGCTTTCTTT
NA	TRBJ1-1	TRBV10-3	NA	CAISEIVNEAFF	TGTGCCATCAGTGAAATAGTCAATGAAGCTTTCTTT
NA	TRBJ2-3	TRBV20-1	NA	CSAPRGVGDTQYF	TGCAGTGCTCCGAGGGGGGTAGGAGATACGCAGTATTTT
TRBD1	TRBJ1-1	TRBV6-2/TRBV6-3	NA	CASSYLKPGQGADTEAFF	TGTGCCAGCAGTTACTTGAAACCGGGACAGGGAGCGGACACTGAAGCTTTCTTT
NA	TRBJ1-1	TRBV6-5	few	CASSYSGHIMATEAFF	TGTGCCAGCAGTTACTCAGGGCATATCATGGCCACTGAAGCTTTCTTT
NA	TRBJ2-5	TRBV7-8	few	CASSSARRLGLETQYF	TGTGCCAGCAGCTCAGCGAGGCGATTAGGGCTGGAGACCCAGTACTTC
NA	TRBJ1-2	TRBV14	many	CASRRTGNLYGYTF	TGTGCCAGCAGACGAACAGGGAATCTCTATGGCTACACCTTC
NA	TRBJ1-1	TRBV6-1	few	CASSIWAGNTEAFF	TGTGCCAGCAGTATATGGGCGGGGAACACTGAAGCTTTCTTT
TRBD1	TRBJ1-3	TRBV12-3/TRBV12-4	NA	CASSVEGTGENTIYF	TGTGCCAGCAGCGTAGAAGGGACAGGGGAGAACACCATATATTTT
NA	TRBJ1-5	TRBV9	NA	CASSVEQETEHF	TGTGCCAGCAGCGTAGAACAGGAGACCGAGCATTTT